The 14 T cell receptor beta chains presented below share a single source sample, sequenced in a study of blood T cell repertoires in COVID-19. TCRdb keeps only in-frame clones here, not all; method: immunoSEQ multiplex PCR. The table lists under 200,000 clones, around 85% of them singletons. Sequencing input: peripheral blood. These receptors all stem from a man between 60 and 75 years old who had recovered from COVID-19.

V usage is TRBV15 and J usage is TRBJ2-7, with D maybe TRBD2 (7 bases). The germline V and J ends were trimmed by 0 bases and 2 bases, with 11 bases remaining between them. CDR1 LNHNV and CDR2 YYDKDF come from the germline V gene (reference sequence). CDR3 length equals 15 residues. This CDR3 is CATSRDRGGPYEQYF. The CDR3 nucleotides are TGTGCCACCAGCAGAGATCGCGGGGGCCCCTACGAGCAGTACTTC.

J is TRBJ1-5 and V is TRBV6-5; tentative D call: TRBD1 (5 bases). With 6 bases removed from V and 4 bases from J, the gap between germline ends came to 10 bases. Germline V lookup: CDR1 MNHEY, CDR2 SVGAGI. The CDR3 covers 13 residues. The CDR3 spells CASRPQGNQPQHF. As DNA, the CDR3 is TGTGCCAGCAGACCTCAGGGAAATCAGCCCCAGCATTTT.

The J gene is TRBJ2-7, the V gene TRBV7-2, with D tentatively TRBD1 (6 bases). V dropped 2 bases and J dropped 4 bases, with 15 bases sitting between them. Germline lookup yields CDR1 SGHTA and CDR2 FQGNSA. CDR3 size: 15 residues. For the CDR3, the DNA is TGTGCCAGCAGCTTACCTACAGGGTTACCGTACGAGCAGTACTTC. This translates into CASSLPTGLPYEQYF.

The chain couples TRBV5-1 to TRBJ1-2; no clear D. The CDR3 consists of 13 residues. In germline, CDR1 is SGHRS, CDR2 YFSETQ. Trimming left V 0 bases short and J 7 bases short, with 10 bases between. The CDR3 sequence: CASSLEGARGYTF. As DNA, the CDR3 is TGCGCCAGCAGCTTGGAGGGAGCACGTGGCTACACCTTC.

V usage is TRBV18 and J usage is TRBJ2-7; D might be TRBD1 (6 bases). The germline V and J ends were trimmed by 0 bases and 0 bases, with 6 bases remaining between them. Germline lookup yields CDR1 KGHSH and CDR2 LQKENI. The length of the CDR3 is 14 residues. The CDR3 loop is CASSPPGHSYEQYF. CDR3 bases: TGTGCCAGCTCACCACCGGGACACTCCTACGAGCAGTACTTC.

This clone is a singleton in its sample. J is TRBJ2-3 and V is TRBV3-1 (or the pseudogene TRBV3-2); 9 bases fit TRBD1. Germline V gives CDR1 LGHDT, CDR2 YNNKEL (reference sequence). The CDR3 totals 17 residues. The ends lost 1 base at V and 2 bases at J; junction bases unmatched: 7. CDR3 sequence reads: CASSQVEGQGSTDTQYF. The CDR3 region has the DNA TGTGCCAGCAGCCAAGTAGAGGGACAGGGTTCCACAGATACGCAGTATTTT.

With respect to this clone: Other nucleotide sequences from this sample produce the same CDR3. The V call is TRBV18, the J call TRBJ1-2; 8 bases are shared with TRBD1. The germline V gene encodes CDR1 KGHSH and CDR2 LQKENI. The junction had 2 bases not matched to a gene; V was cut back by 5 bases and J by 6 bases. The CDR3 spans 12 residues. The CDR3 sequence: CASSAGGNGYTF. The CDR3 DNA is TGTGCCAGCTCAGCAGGGGGCAATGGCTACACCTTC.

V and J are TRBV15 and TRBJ2-3; TRBD1 matches 12 bases. V lost 3 bases to trimming and J lost 7 bases; unmatched junction nucleotides: 5. The CDR3 runs to 15 residues. Germline values: CDR1 LNHNV, CDR2 YYDKDF (reference sequence). CDR3 protein: CATSRGQGASYTQYF. Written as DNA, the CDR3 is TGTGCCACCAGCAGGGGACAGGGGGCGAGTTATACGCAGTATTTT.

V gene TRBV30 combines with J gene TRBJ1-2; maybe TRBD1 (6 bases). The CDR3 is 11 residues long. Germline V CDR1 and CDR2: GTSNPN, SVGIG (reference sequence). V was trimmed by 4 bases and J by 7 bases, leaving 10 bases between them. The CDR3: CAWMTGGGYTF. DNA of the CDR3: TGTGCCTGGATGACAGGAGGTGGCTACACCTTC.

The chain carries TRBV24-1 and TRBJ2-3, with 10 positions matching TRBD2. Germline V lookup: CDR1 KGHDR, CDR2 SFDVKD. V lost 9 bases to trimming and J lost 7 bases; unmatched junction nucleotides: 6. The CDR3 runs to 13 residues. The CDR3 DNA sequence: TGTGCCACCCAAGCGGGGGGGCCCCATACGCAGTATTTT. It encodes CATQAGGPHTQYF.

This clone was picked up a small number of times. The V and J genes are TRBV5-6 and TRBJ1-5; D unclear. The CDR3 is 16 residues long. Germline V lookup: CDR1 SGHDT, CDR2 YYEEEE. The V end was cut by 5 bases, the J end by 3 bases, with 18 bases between. The CDR3 sequence is CASSLNDGRFNQPQHF. The CDR3 DNA sequence: TGTGCCAGCAGTTTAAACGACGGGAGGTTCAATCAGCCCCAGCATTTT.

The chain couples TRBV19 to TRBJ1-4; TRBD1 agrees at 7 bases. The CDR3 extends over 14 amino acids. Per the germline V gene, CDR1 is LNHDA and CDR2 is SQIVND (reference sequence). V lost 5 bases and J lost 0; bases outside the gene matches: 0. The CDR3 DNA reads TGTGCCAGTAGTGGGACAGCAACTAATGAAAAACTGTTTTTT. Translated, it gives CASSGTATNEKLFF.

The CDR3 region has the DNA TGTGCCAGCAGTGTGCTAGCGGGGAAACAAGAGACCCAGTACTTC. Its translation: CASSVLAGKQETQYF. J is TRBJ2-5 and V is TRBV2; 9 bases line up with TRBD2. CDR3 size: 15 residues. The germline V gene encodes CDR1 SNHLY and CDR2 FYNNEI. V dropped 4 bases and J dropped 2; count of bases not matched to a gene: 5.

The rearrangement joins TRBV3-1 (or the pseudogene TRBV3-2) to TRBJ1-1, with D unclear. V was pared by 3 bases and J by 7 bases, with 9 bases between. Germline CDR1 is LGHDT and CDR2 is YNNKEL (reference sequence). This CDR3 has 12 residues. The CDR3 nucleotides are TGTGCCAGCAGCCAGGCGACACGTGAAGCTTTCTTT. Translation: CASSQATREAFF.